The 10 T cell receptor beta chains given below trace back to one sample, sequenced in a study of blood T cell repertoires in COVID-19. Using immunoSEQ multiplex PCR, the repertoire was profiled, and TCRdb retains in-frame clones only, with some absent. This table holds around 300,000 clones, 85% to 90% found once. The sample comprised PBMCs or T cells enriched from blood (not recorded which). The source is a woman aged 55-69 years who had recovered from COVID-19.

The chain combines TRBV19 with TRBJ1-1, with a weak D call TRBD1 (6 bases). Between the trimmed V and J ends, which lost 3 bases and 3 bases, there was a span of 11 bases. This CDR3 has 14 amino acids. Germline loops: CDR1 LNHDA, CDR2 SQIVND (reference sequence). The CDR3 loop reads CASSMQGTYTEAFF. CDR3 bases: TGTGCCAGTAGTATGCAGGGGACGTACACTGAAGCTTTCTTT.

The CDR3 sequence: CASSTRGWTGRRHRDYGYTF. The CDR3 DNA reads as TGTGCCAGCAGCACCAGGGGATGGACAGGGAGAAGACATAGGGACTATGGCTACACCTTC. The chain employs TRBV9 and TRBJ1-2; the match to TRBD1 covers 8 bases. Per the germline V gene, CDR1 is SGDLS and CDR2 is YYNGEE. Trimming removed 4 bases from V and 3 bases from J; junction bases left unmatched: 23. The CDR3 sequence is 20 residues long.

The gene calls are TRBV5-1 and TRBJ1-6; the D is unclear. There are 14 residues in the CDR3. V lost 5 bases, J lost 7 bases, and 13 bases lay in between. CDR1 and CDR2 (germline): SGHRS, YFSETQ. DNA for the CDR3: TGCGCCAGCAGGGCCTTTTTGGAGAATTCACCCCTCCACTTT. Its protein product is CASRAFLENSPLHF.

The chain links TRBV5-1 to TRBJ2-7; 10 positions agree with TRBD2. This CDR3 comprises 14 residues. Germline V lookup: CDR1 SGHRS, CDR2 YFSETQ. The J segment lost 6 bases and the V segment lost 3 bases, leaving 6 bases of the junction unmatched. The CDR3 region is CASSSGTSVREQYF. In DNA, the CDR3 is TGCGCCAGCAGCTCCGGGACTAGCGTACGCGAGCAGTACTTC.

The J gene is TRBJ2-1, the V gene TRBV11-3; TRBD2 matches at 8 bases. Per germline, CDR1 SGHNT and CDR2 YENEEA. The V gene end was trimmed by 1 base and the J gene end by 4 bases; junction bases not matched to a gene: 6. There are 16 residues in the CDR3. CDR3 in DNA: TGTGCCAGCAGCTTAGTACTAGCGGAGGGGTACAATGAGCAGTTCTTC. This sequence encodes CASSLVLAEGYNEQFF.

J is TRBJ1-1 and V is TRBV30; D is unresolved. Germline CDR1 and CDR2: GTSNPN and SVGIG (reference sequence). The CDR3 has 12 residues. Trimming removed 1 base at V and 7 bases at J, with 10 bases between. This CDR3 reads CAWSDPLLEAFF. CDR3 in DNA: TGTGCCTGGAGTGACCCCCTACTTGAAGCTTTCTTT.

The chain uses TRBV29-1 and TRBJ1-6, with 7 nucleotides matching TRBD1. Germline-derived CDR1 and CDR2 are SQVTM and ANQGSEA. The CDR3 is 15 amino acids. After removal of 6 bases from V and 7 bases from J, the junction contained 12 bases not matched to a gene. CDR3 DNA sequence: TGCAGCGTGTCTGGCCTAGGGGGCGAGAATTCACCCCTCCACTTT. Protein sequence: CSVSGLGGENSPLHF.

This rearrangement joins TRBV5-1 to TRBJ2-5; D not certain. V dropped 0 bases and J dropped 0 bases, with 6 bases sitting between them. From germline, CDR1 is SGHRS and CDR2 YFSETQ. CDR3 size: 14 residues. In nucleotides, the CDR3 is TGCGCCAGCAGCTTGGCCCTGTACCAAGAGACCCAGTACTTC. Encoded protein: CASSLALYQETQYF.

The CDR3 loop reads CASTNPTGLRGYTF. The CDR3 DNA follows: TGTGCCAGTACAAACCCAACAGGGTTAAGGGGCTACACCTTC. The gene calls are TRBV19 and TRBJ1-2; D may be TRBD1 (6 bases). The CDR3 length is 14 residues. CDR1 and CDR2 (germline): LNHDA, SQIVND (reference sequence). Trimming removed 7 bases at V and 8 bases at J, with 20 bases between.

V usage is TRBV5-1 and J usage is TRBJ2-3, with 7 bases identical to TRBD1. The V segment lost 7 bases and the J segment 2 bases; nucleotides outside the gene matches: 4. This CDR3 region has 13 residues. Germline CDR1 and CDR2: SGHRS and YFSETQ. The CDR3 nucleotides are TGCGCCAGCTCGGACAGGACCACAGATACGCAGTATTTT. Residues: CASSDRTTDTQYF. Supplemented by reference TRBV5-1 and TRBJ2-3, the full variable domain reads KAGVTQTPRYLIKTRGQQVTLSCSPISGHRSVSWYQQTPGQGLQFLFEYFSETQRNKGNFPGRFSGRQFSNSRSEMNVSTLELGDSALYLCASSDRTTDTQYFGPGTRLTVL.